A single sample is the source of the 9 T cell receptor beta chains below, sequenced in a study of T-cell reconstitution after alpha-beta-depleted transplantation in children. As it was prepared, the TCRbeta library received unique molecular identifiers. TCRdb processed the PCR reads anew with MiXCR; each CDR3 protein has one entry. The table shows 440,000 or so distinct CDR3 sequences, with approximately 42% occurring only once. The sequences come from PBMCs, collected before TCRalphabeta/CD19-depleted stem cell transplant. These receptors came from a girl aged 2 to 9 with aplastic anemia, due to receive a stem cell transplant.

This clonotype was counted a single time. This chain joins TRBV7-3 and TRBJ1-5; 7 nucleotides align to TRBD1. J gave up 8 bases and V 5 bases, and 12 bases lay outside the gene matches. The CDR3 covers 15 residues. Germline V gene data show CDR1 as SGHTA and CDR2 as FQGTGA. In DNA form, the CDR3 reads TGTGCCAGCAGCCCTACAGGGGATAGGAGTGAGCCCCAGCATTTT. This gives the protein CASSPTGDRSEPQHF. The complete variable domain, with remaining parts taken from reference TRBV7-3 and TRBJ1-5, reads GAGVSQTPSNKVTEKGKYVELRCDPISGHTALYWYRQSLGQGPEFLIYFQGTGAADDSGLPNDRFFAVRPEGSVSTLKIQRTERGDSAVYLCASSPTGDRSEPQHFGDGTRLSIL.

This clonotype was counted between two and nine times. V gene TRBV10-3 combines with J gene TRBJ2-1, with a possible D match to TRBD1 (5 bases). Trimming shortened V by 6 bases and J by 8 bases, and 17 bases separated the two germline ends. Germline V CDR1 and CDR2: ENHRY, SYGVKD. CDR3 length: 14 amino acids. For the CDR3, the DNA is TGTGCCATCAGCAAAGGGGTGAACCGCGATGAGCAGTTCTTC. It specifies CAISKGVNRDEQFF.

The genes are TRBV5-1 and TRBJ1-1; D gene ambiguous. The CDR3 is 14 amino acids. Germline lookup yields CDR1 SGHRS and CDR2 YFSETQ. V lost 3 bases to trimming and J lost 1 base, with 10 bases between them. As DNA, the CDR3 is TGCGCCAGCAGCTCCCGGACCTGGAACACTGAAGCTTTCTTT. Translated, it gives CASSSRTWNTEAFF.

The chain combines TRBV15 with TRBJ1-1; possibly TRBD1 for D (6 bases). Germline-derived CDR1 and CDR2 are LNHNV and YYDKDF (reference sequence). The CDR3 covers 15 residues. V was cut by 0 bases and J by 5 bases, with 13 bases left in between. Written as DNA, the CDR3 is TGTGCCACCAGCAGAGATTATGCAGGGGAGACTGAAGCTTTCTTT. As protein: CATSRDYAGETEAFF.

The chain combines TRBV20-1 with TRBJ2-1, with 12 positions matching TRBD1. CDR3 size: 14 residues. Germline V gene lookup returns CDR1 DFQATT and CDR2 SNEGSKA (reference sequence). The trim removed 2 bases at V and 5 bases at J, leaving 1 base unmatched. The CDR3 spells CSARRDRGHNEQFF. The CDR3 DNA reads as TGCAGTGCTAGACGGGACAGGGGGCACAATGAGCAGTTCTTC.

The genes are TRBV2 and TRBJ2-3; 9 bases fit TRBD2. This CDR3 has 14 residues. V was clipped by 2 bases and J by 9 bases; unmatched bases: 6. The germline CDR1 and CDR2 sequences are SNHLY and FYNNEI. Here the CDR3 reads CASSEMRGGRTQYF. Here the CDR3 DNA reads TGTGCCAGCAGTGAAATGCGGGGGGGCAGGACGCAGTATTTT.

This clonotype was seen repeatedly, ten times or more. In DNA form, the CDR3 reads TGTGCCAGCAGTTTTCCGCGCGGGAGGGCCCATGAGCAGTTCTTC. This codes for CASSFPRGRAHEQFF. The rearrangement links TRBV12-3 or TRBV12-4 to TRBJ2-1; 9 nucleotides line up with TRBD2. CDR3 length: 15 residues. V shed 3 bases and J 8 bases; nucleotides not matched to a gene: 8.

The chain couples TRBV10-3 to TRBJ2-1; a possible D gene is TRBD1 (6 bases). V was shortened by 0 bases and J by 1 base, with 10 bases between the two germline ends. Germline V CDR1 and CDR2: ENHRY, SYGVKD. This CDR3 region has 16 residues. Written as DNA, the CDR3 is TGTGCCATCAGTGAGTCTGGACAGTTTTCCTACAATGAGCAGTTCTTC. Its translation is CAISESGQFSYNEQFF.

Ten or more counts support this clonotype. The chain carries TRBV20-1 and TRBJ2-1; no clear D. Trimming removed 3 bases from V and 0 bases from J, with 15 bases in between. The CDR3 loop spans 16 amino acids. Germline V gives CDR1 DFQATT, CDR2 SNEGSKA (reference sequence). CDR3 in amino acids: CSARNPPLNSYNEQFF. CDR3 DNA: TGCAGTGCTAGGAACCCACCACTTAACTCCTACAATGAGCAGTTCTTC.